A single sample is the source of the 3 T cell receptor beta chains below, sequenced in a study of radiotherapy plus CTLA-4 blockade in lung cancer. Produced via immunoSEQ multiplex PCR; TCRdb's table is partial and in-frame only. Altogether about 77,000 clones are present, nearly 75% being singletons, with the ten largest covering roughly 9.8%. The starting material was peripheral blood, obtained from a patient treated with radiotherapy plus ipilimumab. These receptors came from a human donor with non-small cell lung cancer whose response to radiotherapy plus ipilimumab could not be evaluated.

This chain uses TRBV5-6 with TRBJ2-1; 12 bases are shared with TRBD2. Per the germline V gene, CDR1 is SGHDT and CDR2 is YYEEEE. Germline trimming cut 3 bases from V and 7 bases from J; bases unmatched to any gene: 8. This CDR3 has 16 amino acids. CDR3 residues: CASSSYRLAGGNEQFF. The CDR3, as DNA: TGTGCCAGCAGCTCCTACCGGCTAGCGGGGGGGAATGAGCAGTTCTTC.

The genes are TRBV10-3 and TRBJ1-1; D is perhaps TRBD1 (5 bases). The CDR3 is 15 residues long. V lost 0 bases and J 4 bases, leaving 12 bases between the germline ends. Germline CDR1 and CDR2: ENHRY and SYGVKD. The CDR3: CAISESIGGSTEAFF. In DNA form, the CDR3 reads TGTGCCATCAGTGAGTCGATCGGGGGGAGCACTGAAGCTTTCTTT.

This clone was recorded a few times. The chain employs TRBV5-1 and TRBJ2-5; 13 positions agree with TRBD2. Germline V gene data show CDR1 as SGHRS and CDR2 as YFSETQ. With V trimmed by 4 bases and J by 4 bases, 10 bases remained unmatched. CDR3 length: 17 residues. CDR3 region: CASSAGLAGDGGETQYF. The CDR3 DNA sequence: TGCGCCAGCAGCGCTGGACTAGCGGGGGACGGGGGAGAGACCCAGTACTTC.